These 32 T cell receptor beta chains came from one sample sequenced in a study of blood T cell repertoires in COVID-19. Measured with immunoSEQ multiplex PCR; TCRdb has only the in-frame clones, and not every one. The sample carries about 180,000 clones, roughly 88% recorded once. Material: peripheral blood. These receptors were collected from a human donor with active or convalescent COVID-19. The donor label of this sample is uncertain.

The chain combines TRBV7-6 with TRBJ2-1; 9 nucleotides line up with TRBD2. The CDR3 extends over 13 amino acids. CDR1 is SGHVS, CDR2 FNYEAQ, per germline. J gave up 9 bases and V 8 bases, and 8 bases lay outside the gene matches. The chain's CDR3 is CASRGTSSSEQFF. CDR3 coding DNA: TGTGCCAGCCGGGGGACTAGCAGCAGTGAGCAGTTCTTC.

This chain connects TRBV6-4 to TRBJ1-1; 10 positions agree with TRBD1. With V trimmed by 2 bases and J by 0 bases, 9 bases remained unmatched. This CDR3 has 18 amino acids. Per germline, CDR1 MRHNA and CDR2 SNTAGT. The CDR3 region is CASSDGDRGWHMNTEAFF. Written as DNA, the CDR3 is TGTGCCAGCAGTGACGGGGACAGGGGTTGGCACATGAACACTGAAGCTTTCTTT.

This clone was picked up a small number of times. This chain uses TRBV5-1 with TRBJ1-3; D perhaps matches TRBD1 (6 bases). Germline V gene data show CDR1 as SGHRS and CDR2 as YFSETQ. There are 13 residues in the CDR3. Trimming removed 5 bases at V and 4 bases at J, with 10 bases between. The CDR3 reads CASRRTGGNTIYF. The CDR3 nucleotides are TGCGCCAGCAGAAGAACAGGGGGAAACACCATATATTTT.

The genes are TRBV5-5 and TRBJ2-7; D remains unclear. This CDR3 spans 16 amino acids. V lost 0 bases and J lost 0, with 13 bases in between. Germline V gene data show CDR1 as SGHKS and CDR2 as YYEKEE (reference sequence). The CDR3 loop is CASSLEFYSSSYEQYF. DNA for the CDR3: TGTGCCAGCAGCTTGGAATTCTACTCCTCCTCCTACGAGCAGTACTTC.

In this sample, this clone turned up once. V is TRBV7-9 and J is TRBJ2-7, with D possibly matching TRBD1 (6 bases). CDR3 length: 15 amino acids. CDR1 SEHNR and CDR2 FQNEAQ come from the germline V gene (reference sequence). V shed 0 bases and J shed 2 bases, with 11 bases lying between them. The CDR3 sequence: CASSLATGKPYEQYF. The DNA for the CDR3 is TGTGCCAGCAGCTTAGCTACAGGGAAACCCTACGAGCAGTACTTC.

This clone showed up just once. V gene TRBV6-5 combines with J gene TRBJ1-2; 7 positions agree with TRBD1. Germline CDR1 MNHEY, CDR2 SVGAGI. The CDR3 spans 16 residues. The V segment lost 0 bases and the J segment 7 bases; nucleotides outside the gene matches: 11. The CDR3 sequence: CASSYSKRAGGSGYTF. DNA of the CDR3: TGTGCCAGCAGTTACTCGAAGCGGGCAGGGGGATCTGGCTACACCTTC.

The genes are TRBV11-2 and TRBJ1-1; 10 bases match TRBD1. V shed 6 bases, J shed 4 bases, and the junction held 5 bases outside the gene matches. Per the germline V gene, CDR1 is SGHAT and CDR2 is FQNNGV. The CDR3 extends over 14 amino acids. The CDR3 reads CASRPGTGATEAFF. DNA of the CDR3: TGTGCCAGCAGGCCCGGGACAGGGGCCACTGAAGCTTTCTTT.

The chain joins TRBV24-1 to TRBJ2-7; D is possibly TRBD2 (5 bases). V lost 7 bases and J lost 7, with 19 bases in between. The germline V gene encodes CDR1 KGHDR and CDR2 SFDVKD. The CDR3 has 14 residues. DNA for the CDR3: TGTGCCACCAGCAGCACCGAGACTACGAAAGAGCAGTACTTC. It is translated as CATSSTETTKEQYF.

The chain combines TRBV18 with TRBJ2-3, with D perhaps matching TRBD2 (5 bases). CDR1 is KGHSH and CDR2 is LQKENI in the germline V gene. V lost 4 bases, J lost 3 bases, and 17 bases lay in between. This CDR3 contains 16 residues. The CDR3 bases are TGTGCCAGCTCACAATCGGGGTCTAGTCGAACAGATACGCAGTATTTT. Encoded protein: CASSQSGSSRTDTQYF.

The chain uses TRBV18 and TRBJ2-7; tentatively, D is TRBD1 (5 bases). The germline V and J ends were trimmed by 0 bases and 2 bases, with 5 bases remaining between them. Germline V gene sequence: CDR1 KGHSH, CDR2 LQKENI. The CDR3 totals 13 residues. The CDR3 bases are TGTGCCAGCTCACCACCGGGGCCCTACGAGCAGTACTTC. It translates to CASSPPGPYEQYF.

The chain joins TRBV4-2 to TRBJ2-7; 8 bases match TRBD1. Germline lookup yields CDR1 LGHNA and CDR2 YNFKEQ. The CDR3 has 16 amino acids. V dropped 1 base and J dropped 2; count of bases not matched to a gene: 7. CDR3 bases: TGTGCCAGCAGCCAAGCCTCGGGACAGGAGACCTACGAGCAGTACTTC. Residues: CASSQASGQETYEQYF.

The chain recombines TRBV11-2 with TRBJ2-3; 9 nucleotides align to TRBD2. The germline gives CDR1 SGHAT, CDR2 FQNNGV. V was pared by 3 bases and J by 2 bases, with 6 bases of the junction left unmatched. The CDR3 has 16 amino acids. The CDR3 DNA reads TGTGCCAGCAGCTTTGGGCGGGGGGGACCCACAGATACGCAGTATTTT. Translating gives CASSFGRGGPTDTQYF.

The chain employs TRBV11-3 and TRBJ2-3; perhaps TRBD2 as D (6 bases). The V end lost 1 base, the J end lost 3 bases, and 17 bases lay between the germline ends. CDR1 is SGHNT and CDR2 is YENEEA in the germline V gene. The CDR3 totals 17 residues. CDR3 sequence (DNA): TGTGCCAGCAGCTTAGGCCTCGGACTATTGACTACAGATACGCAGTATTTT. Amino acids: CASSLGLGLLTTDTQYF.

The chain combines TRBV23-1 with TRBJ2-1, with TRBD1 matching over 10 bases. TRBV23-1 is an ORF, with its function uncertain. J gave up 4 bases and V 6 bases, and 3 bases lay outside the gene matches. The CDR3 has 14 residues. CDR3 bases: TGCGCCAGCAGGCTGGGACAGGGGTACAATGAGCAGTTCTTC. It encodes CASRLGQGYNEQFF.

V is TRBV28 and J is TRBJ1-2; a weak D match, TRBD1 (5 bases). Trimming removed 6 bases at V and 6 bases at J, with 11 bases between. This CDR3 is 12 amino acids long. CDR1 MDHEN and CDR2 SYDVKM come from the germline V gene. The CDR3: CASRGGEHGYTF. CDR3 nucleotides: TGTGCCAGCAGGGGGGGGGAACATGGCTACACCTTC.

This clone was found a few times. The chain combines TRBV7-2 with TRBJ2-1; 10 nucleotides line up with TRBD2. The CDR3 has 18 residues. V gave up 0 bases and J gave up 10 bases; unmatched junction bases: 15. Germline V gene data show CDR1 as SGHTA and CDR2 as FQGNSA. The CDR3: CASSLASGTALAGVEQFF. Written as DNA, the CDR3 is TGTGCCAGCAGCTTAGCCTCCGGGACAGCTCTAGCGGGAGTGGAGCAGTTCTTC.

This chain uses TRBV6-5 with TRBJ2-3; 7 bases fit TRBD1. The V and J ends lost 6 bases and 1 base, in that order; junction bases with no gene match: 4. The CDR3 runs 14 residues. CDR1 and CDR2 from the germline V gene are MNHEY and SVGAGI. This chain's CDR3 is CASRDDRGTDTQYF. In DNA form, the CDR3 reads TGTGCCAGCAGGGACGACAGGGGCACAGATACGCAGTATTTT.

This clone occurred a few times. The gene calls are TRBV29-1 and TRBJ1-2, with D hard to call. CDR3 length: 13 amino acids. V was clipped by 4 bases and J by 0 bases, with 9 bases between them. Per the germline V gene, CDR1 is SQVTM and CDR2 is ANQGSEA. This CDR3 is CSVAEGANYGYTF. For the CDR3, the DNA is TGCAGCGTTGCAGAAGGAGCTAACTATGGCTACACCTTC.

The chain couples TRBV14 to TRBJ1-6, with a weak D call TRBD1 (6 bases). The germline CDR1 and CDR2 sequences are SGHDN and FVKESK. This CDR3 region has 13 residues. V lost 5 bases and J 7 bases, leaving 9 bases between the germline ends. The CDR3 DNA reads TGTGCCAGCAGCGTGACAGGCAATTCACCCCTCCACTTT. It translates to CASSVTGNSPLHF.

The CDR3 sequence is CASSPTSGGAQEQFF. The CDR3 bases are TGCGCCAGCAGCCCGACTAGCGGAGGGGCACAGGAGCAGTTCTTC. This chain connects TRBV5-1 to TRBJ2-1; TRBD2 aligns across 9 bases. Germline V gene lookup returns CDR1 SGHRS and CDR2 YFSETQ. The J segment lost 10 bases and the V segment lost 4 bases, leaving 12 bases of the junction unmatched. The CDR3 has 15 residues. The whole variable domain, filled in from reference TRBV5-1 and TRBJ2-1, reads KAGVTQTPRYLIKTRGQQVTLSCSPISGHRSVSWYQQTPGQGLQFLFEYFSETQRNKGNFPGRFSGRQFSNSRSEMNVSTLELGDSALYLCASSPTSGGAQEQFFGPGTRLTVL.

V gene TRBV3-1 (or the pseudogene TRBV3-2) combines with J gene TRBJ2-2; 10 bases are a match to TRBD2. The germline CDR1 and CDR2 sequences are LGHDT and YNNKEL (reference sequence). V was pared by 1 base and J by 6 bases, with 5 bases of the junction left unmatched. This CDR3 spans 16 amino acids. CDR3 coding DNA: TGTGCCAGCAGCCAAGGGGTAGCGGGAGGCTCCGGGGAGCTGTTTTTT. Translation gives CASSQGVAGGSGELFF.

This clone turned up a few times. The rearrangement links TRBV24-1 to TRBJ2-1; D gene unclear. The V and J ends lost 1 base and 6 bases respectively, with 9 bases between them. CDR1 is KGHDR and CDR2 is SFDVKD in the germline V gene. CDR3 size: 14 residues. The CDR3 DNA follows: TGTGCCACCAGTGATTTACCGGCTAGCAATGAGCAGTTCTTC. Its protein product is CATSDLPASNEQFF.

This chain joins TRBV5-1 and TRBJ1-5; no reliable D call. Germline V CDR1 and CDR2: SGHRS, YFSETQ. The CDR3 has 13 residues. V lost 1 base and J 0 bases, leaving 2 bases between the germline ends. The CDR3 DNA reads TGCGCCAGCAGCTTGTATAGCAATCAGCCCCAGCATTTT. Its protein is CASSLYSNQPQHF. Full variable domain (missing parts from reference TRBV5-1 and TRBJ1-5): KAGVTQTPRYLIKTRGQQVTLSCSPISGHRSVSWYQQTPGQGLQFLFEYFSETQRNKGNFPGRFSGRQFSNSRSEMNVSTLELGDSALYLCASSLYSNQPQHFGDGTRLSIL.

Worth noting for this clone: No conserved phenylalanine or tryptophan is present at the end of the CDR3, so a read error is the likely explanation. The DNA is left out, because the CDR3 cannot be placed on it with certainty; the CDR3 is given as TCRdb lists it. The V call is TRBV5-1, the J call TRBJ2-3; TRBD1, as called in the table, went unchecked against the DNA. The CDR3 extends over 8 residues, inclusive of both ends. Germline-derived CDR1 and CDR2 are SGHRS and YFSETQ. This CDR3 is CASSLSSA.

This chain joins TRBV29-1 and TRBJ2-2; 9 bases are a match to TRBD1. This CDR3 contains 15 residues. CDR1 is SQVTM and CDR2 is ANQGSEA in the germline V gene. The ends lost 4 bases at V and 8 bases at J; junction bases unmatched: 11. CDR3 sequence (DNA): TGCAGCGTTGTTGGGACAGGGAGGGATGGAGGGGAGCTGTTTTTT. It is translated as CSVVGTGRDGGELFF.

The rearrangement joins TRBV19 to TRBJ1-2, with 9 bases matching TRBD1. Germline-derived CDR1 and CDR2 are LNHDA and SQIVND (reference sequence). CDR3 length: 15 residues. Trimming took 6 bases from V and 8 from J; bases not matched to a gene: 13. CDR3 residues: CASRLPGQGIGGYTF. CDR3 DNA sequence: TGTGCCAGTAGGCTTCCAGGACAGGGGATTGGGGGCTACACCTTC.

This clone was counted a few times. V is TRBV6-5 and J is TRBJ1-2, with 8 nucleotides matching TRBD1. CDR1 MNHEY and CDR2 SVGAGI come from the germline V gene. The V and J ends lost 6 bases and 6 bases, in that order; junction bases with no gene match: 6. The CDR3 length is 13 residues. CDR3 in amino acids: CASRTTGENGYTF. As DNA, the CDR3 is TGTGCCAGCAGGACGACAGGGGAGAATGGCTACACCTTC.

At least ten counts were recorded for this clone. The genes are TRBV6-1 and TRBJ1-3; D ambiguous. The germline gives CDR1 MNHNS, CDR2 SASEGT. The V gene lost 3 bases and the J gene lost 0 bases, with 3 bases spanning the gap. CDR3 length: 13 residues. Written as DNA, the CDR3 is TGTGCCAGCAGTGATTACTCTGGAAACACCATATATTTT. Its protein product is CASSDYSGNTIYF.

The rearrangement links TRBV30 to TRBJ2-5; the D gene is possibly TRBD2 (7 bases). The CDR3 is 13 amino acids. Trimming pared 0 bases from V and 7 bases from J, leaving 12 bases between. CDR1 is GTSNPN and CDR2 is SVGIG in the germline V gene (reference sequence). CDR3 region: CAWSVTGRGTQYF. As DNA, the CDR3 is TGTGCCTGGAGTGTAACAGGGAGGGGGACCCAGTACTTC.

The chain employs TRBV5-1 and TRBJ1-6; maybe TRBD1 (5 bases). The germline V gene encodes CDR1 SGHRS and CDR2 YFSETQ. CDR3 length: 15 residues. V was clipped by 4 bases and J by 6 bases, with 14 bases between them. CDR3 protein: CASSAGGGVNSPLHF. CDR3 sequence (DNA): TGCGCCAGCAGCGCCGGGGGAGGGGTTAATTCACCCCTCCACTTT.

The gene calls are TRBV27 and TRBJ2-5; a possible D gene is TRBD1 (5 bases). CDR1 is MNHEY, CDR2 SMNVEV, per germline (reference sequence). V gave up 11 bases and J gave up 3 bases, with 13 bases separating them. CDR3 length equals 12 residues. Here the CDR3 DNA reads TGTGCCGCAGGTGGCAGGGAAGAGACCCAGTACTTC. Its translation is CAAGGREETQYF.

This rearrangement joins TRBV6-5 to TRBJ1-1; 7 bases align to TRBD1. The germline gives CDR1 MNHEY, CDR2 SVGAGI. This CDR3 has 14 amino acids. V shed 6 bases, J shed 1 base, and the junction held 5 bases outside the gene matches. The CDR3 reads CASSIRTGNTEAFF. In nucleotides, the CDR3 is TGTGCCAGCAGCATCAGGACAGGGAACACTGAAGCTTTCTTT.